The 24 T cell receptor beta chains below were found in one sample sequenced in a study of CD8+ T cells in alopecia areata. RNA was isolated and reverse transcribed to cDNA, the sequencing template. Libraries were prepared by immunoSEQ multiplex PCR; TCRdb keeps only in-frame clonotypes and omits some of them. This table holds some 130,000 clones, around 60% found once. The material was CD4+ T cells sorted from blood, obtained at week 0. All receptors derive from a human donor with alopecia areata.

On this clone itself: Its ends do not fully match the called genes, so a read error is possible. V is TRBV7-7 and J is TRBJ2-5; 9 bases agree with TRBD2. Germline lookup yields CDR1 SSHAT and CDR2 FNYEAQ (reference sequence). CDR3 length: 16 amino acids. The CDR3 sequence: CASSLGLAGFQETQYF. CDR3 nucleotides: TGTGCTAGCAGCCTGGGACTAGCAGGGTTCCAAGAGACCCAGTACTTC.

Only a few counts were recorded for this clone. V and J are TRBV7-2 and TRBJ2-7; 7 nucleotides agree with TRBD2. The CDR3 contains 17 residues. V shed 6 bases and J 2 bases; nucleotides not matched to a gene: 16. Germline V CDR1 and CDR2: SGHTA, FQGNSA. CDR3 in amino acids: CASRPPGGLAETYEQYF. DNA of the CDR3: TGTGCCAGCAGACCCCCCGGCGGTCTAGCGGAGACCTACGAGCAGTACTTC.

Written as DNA, the CDR3 is TGCGCCAGCAGCTTTTTTCGCGCGGGGGAGGATGAGCAGTTCTTC. Its translation is CASSFFRAGEDEQFF. The rearrangement links TRBV5-1 to TRBJ2-1, with TRBD2 matching 7 bases. The CDR3 has 15 residues. J lost 8 bases, V lost 2 bases, and 10 bases had no gene match. Germline assignment: CDR1 SGHRS and CDR2 YFSETQ.

CDR3 DNA: TGTGCCATCAGTGAGTCCGAACGAGAGACCCAGTACTTC. Residues: CAISESERETQYF. The rearrangement joins TRBV10-3 to TRBJ2-5; D ambiguous. Germline V gene data show CDR1 as ENHRY and CDR2 as SYGVKD. The ends were cut back, 0 bases at V and 4 bases at J, with 6 bases in the middle. The CDR3 length is 13 residues.

The chain employs TRBV5-1 and TRBJ2-5, with no clear D. With 10 bases removed from V and 1 base from J, the gap between germline ends came to 14 bases. The CDR3 is 13 amino acids. Germline lookup yields CDR1 SGHRS and CDR2 YFSETQ. The chain's CDR3 is CASRGQPQETQYF. The CDR3 DNA follows: TGCGCCTCACGTGGGCAGCCCCAAGAGACCCAGTACTTC.

This rearrangement joins TRBV11-2 to TRBJ2-3; 8 nucleotides agree with TRBD1. The V gene end was trimmed by 1 base and the J gene end by 8 bases; junction bases not matched to a gene: 5. The germline gives CDR1 SGHAT, CDR2 FQNNGV. The CDR3 sequence is 14 residues long. The CDR3 loop is CASSLGRGQGTQYF. In nucleotides, the CDR3 is TGTGCCAGCAGCTTAGGCAGGGGGCAAGGTACGCAGTATTTT.

The V gene is TRBV7-2, the J gene TRBJ2-3, with TRBD1 as a possible D gene (5 bases). The CDR3 covers 15 residues. The ends were cut back, 0 bases at V and 4 bases at J, with 11 bases in the middle. CDR1 and CDR2 from the germline V gene are SGHTA and FQGNSA. CDR3 loop: CASSLARRGPDTQYF. CDR3 DNA sequence: TGTGCCAGCAGCTTAGCGCGTAGGGGCCCAGATACGCAGTATTTT.

The V and J genes are TRBV7-9 and TRBJ2-1; D gene unclear. The germline V gene encodes CDR1 SEHNR and CDR2 FQNEAQ (reference sequence). The CDR3 contains 11 residues. Trimming shortened V by 5 bases and J by 8 bases, and 7 bases separated the two germline ends. In DNA, the CDR3 is TGTGCCAGCAGCGCGTACGATGAGCAGTTCTTC. Its translation: CASSAYDEQFF.

The rearrangement uses TRBV2 and TRBJ1-5; 7 bases agree with TRBD1. V dropped 5 bases and J dropped 6; count of bases not matched to a gene: 7. The CDR3 sequence is 14 residues long. Germline V gene lookup returns CDR1 SNHLY and CDR2 FYNNEI. CDR3 in amino acids: CASSPYRGPQPQHF. As DNA, the CDR3 is TGTGCCAGCAGTCCTTACAGGGGCCCTCAGCCCCAGCATTTT.

This clone was picked up a small number of times. The gene calls are TRBV11-2 and TRBJ2-2; no clear D gene. The CDR3 spans 16 residues. Germline V gene data show CDR1 as SGHAT and CDR2 as FQNNGV. V was shortened by 2 bases and J by 0 bases, with 10 bases between the two germline ends. CDR3 sequence reads: CASSLTRFANTGELFF. Here the CDR3 DNA reads TGTGCCAGCAGCTTAACGCGGTTCGCGAACACCGGGGAGCTGTTTTTT.

The chain has TRBV15 and TRBJ1-6; TRBD1 aligns across 7 bases. Germline CDR1 LNHNV, CDR2 YYDKDF (reference sequence). Germline trimming cut 0 bases from V and 7 bases from J; bases unmatched to any gene: 3. This CDR3 region has 15 residues. The CDR3: CATSRDPQGNSPLHF. The CDR3 DNA is TGTGCCACCAGCAGAGATCCACAGGGGAATTCACCCCTCCACTTT.

This chain links TRBV6-5 with TRBJ2-7; no definite D call. The CDR3 is 13 residues long. Germline V gene lookup returns CDR1 MNHEY and CDR2 SVGAGI. Trimming shortened V by 4 bases and J by 0 bases, and 7 bases separated the two germline ends. CDR3 DNA: TGTGCCAGCAGTTCTGGCGGCTCCTACGAGCAGTACTTC. As protein: CASSSGGSYEQYF.

The gene calls are TRBV10-1 and TRBJ2-7; D is perhaps TRBD1 (5 bases). CDR3 length: 13 residues. The V end lost 6 bases, the J end lost 1 base, and 10 bases lay between the germline ends. Germline CDR1 reads WNHNN; CDR2 reads SYGVQD (reference sequence). The CDR3 loop is CASSPGKSYEQYF. For the CDR3, the DNA is TGCGCCAGCAGCCCAGGGAAATCCTACGAGCAGTACTTC.

V and J are TRBV19 and TRBJ2-1, with no clear D. Germline loops: CDR1 LNHDA, CDR2 SQIVND (reference sequence). The V gene lost 5 bases and the J gene lost 3 bases, with 11 bases spanning the gap. The CDR3 consists of 14 residues. CDR3 coding DNA: TGTGCCAGTAGTGCGGACGCGTACTACAATGAGCAGTTCTTC. This codes for CASSADAYYNEQFF.

The chain has TRBV7-2 and TRBJ2-1, with TRBD1 identical over 10 bases. The V segment lost 3 bases and the J segment 7 bases; nucleotides outside the gene matches: 18. CDR1 and CDR2 (germline): SGHTA, FQGNSA. This CDR3 region has 19 residues. CDR3 loop: CASSFDADRGRNPLNEQFF. The DNA of the CDR3 is TGTGCCAGCAGCTTCGACGCTGACAGGGGGCGTAATCCCTTAAATGAGCAGTTCTTC. Looking up the rest from reference TRBV7-2 and TRBJ2-1 gives the full variable domain: GAGVSQSPSNKVTEKGKDVELRCDPISGHTALYWYRQSLGQGLEFLIYFQGNSAPDKSGLPSDRFSAERTGGSVSTLTIQRTQQEDSAVYLCASSFDADRGRNPLNEQFFGPGTRLTVL.

The rearrangement uses TRBV7-9 and TRBJ2-5; D uncertain. Germline CDR1 is SEHNR and CDR2 is FQNEAQ (reference sequence). The CDR3 has 10 amino acids. V was trimmed by 5 bases and J by 4 bases, leaving 2 bases between them. The CDR3 region has the DNA TGTGCCAGCAGCGTAGAGACCCAGTACTTC. Amino acid sequence: CASSVETQYF.

This clone was seen only a few times. The rearrangement links TRBV7-8 to TRBJ2-6; tentatively, D is TRBD2 (6 bases). Germline V gene data show CDR1 as SGHVS and CDR2 as FQNEAQ. CDR3 length: 14 amino acids. Trimming removed 7 bases from V and 2 bases from J, with 9 bases in between. The CDR3 loop is CASIPGAGANVLTF. The CDR3 region has the DNA TGTGCCAGCATCCCGGGGGCTGGGGCCAACGTCCTGACTTTC.

J is TRBJ1-5 and V is TRBV18; maybe TRBD1 (6 bases). Trimming removed 3 bases at V and 4 bases at J, with 10 bases between. The CDR3 has 14 amino acids. Germline V gene lookup returns CDR1 KGHSH and CDR2 LQKENI. CDR3 sequence reads: CASSPETGNQPQHF. The DNA of the CDR3 is TGTGCCAGCTCACCGGAAACAGGGAATCAGCCCCAGCATTTT.

The V call is TRBV23-1, the J call TRBJ1-2, with 7 bases aligning to TRBD1. TRBV23-1 is designated an ORF whose function remains uncertain. Unmatched junction bases numbered 17, after V lost 4 bases and J lost 3 bases. CDR3 length equals 18 residues. Here the CDR3 DNA reads TGCGCCAGCAGTCCTAAAATCGAGACAGGGAAGTCGGACTATGGCTACACCTTC. Protein sequence: CASSPKIETGKSDYGYTF.

V is TRBV19 and J is TRBJ1-5; 8 nucleotides line up with TRBD1. This CDR3 spans 15 amino acids. Per the germline V gene, CDR1 is LNHDA and CDR2 is SQIVND (reference sequence). Germline trimming cut 4 bases from V and 7 bases from J; bases unmatched to any gene: 9. CDR3 sequence (DNA): TGTGCCAGTAGTACCAAAGCAGGGGGCGGCCAGCCCCAGCATTTT. Its translation: CASSTKAGGGQPQHF.

The chain couples TRBV30 to TRBJ2-1; weak D call: TRBD2 (5 bases). Germline V CDR1 and CDR2: GTSNPN, SVGIG (reference sequence). The CDR3 has 16 amino acids. Trimming took off 0 bases at V and 2 bases at J, with 14 bases between the two ends. The CDR3 DNA follows: TGTGCCTGGAGTGTACAGTCTAGCTTCACCTACAATGAGCAGTTCTTC. Protein product: CAWSVQSSFTYNEQFF.

This rearrangement joins TRBV7-2 to TRBJ2-3, with TRBD2 matching 9 bases. This CDR3 has 16 residues. V gave up 1 base and J gave up 9 bases; unmatched junction bases: 11. Germline-derived CDR1 and CDR2 are SGHTA and FQGNSA. The CDR3 loop reads CASSLEAGGPIGTQYF. For the CDR3, the DNA is TGTGCCAGCAGCTTAGAAGCGGGGGGACCGATCGGCACGCAGTATTTT. The full variable domain, rest sourced from reference TRBV7-2 and TRBJ2-3, is GAGVSQSPSNKVTEKGKDVELRCDPISGHTALYWYRQSLGQGLEFLIYFQGNSAPDKSGLPSDRFSAERTGGSVSTLTIQRTQQEDSAVYLCASSLEAGGPIGTQYFGPGTRLTVL.

The chain combines TRBV7-9 with TRBJ2-7, with TRBD1 matching over 10 bases. This CDR3 is 13 amino acids long. CDR1 is SEHNR and CDR2 is FQNEAQ in the germline V gene (reference sequence). V shed 7 bases and J 6 bases; nucleotides not matched to a gene: 6. The CDR3 DNA follows: TGTGCCAGCACCATCGGGACAGGGGCCGAGCAGTACTTC. This encodes CASTIGTGAEQYF. The full variable domain, rest sourced from reference TRBV7-9 and TRBJ2-7, is DTGVSQNPRHKITKRGQNVTFRCDPISEHNRLYWYRQTLGQGPEFLTYFQNEAQLEKSRLLSDRFSAERPKGSFSTLEIQRTEQGDSAMYLCASTIGTGAEQYFGPGTRLTVT.

This clone has a handful of counts. The chain links TRBV10-3 to TRBJ1-1; tentatively, D is TRBD1 (6 bases). The CDR3 is 12 residues long. With 6 bases removed from V and 8 bases from J, the gap between germline ends came to 13 bases. The germline gives CDR1 ENHRY, CDR2 SYGVKD. CDR3 coding DNA: TGTGCCATCAGATCATACGGACAGGAAGCTTTCTTT. It yields the protein CAIRSYGQEAFF.